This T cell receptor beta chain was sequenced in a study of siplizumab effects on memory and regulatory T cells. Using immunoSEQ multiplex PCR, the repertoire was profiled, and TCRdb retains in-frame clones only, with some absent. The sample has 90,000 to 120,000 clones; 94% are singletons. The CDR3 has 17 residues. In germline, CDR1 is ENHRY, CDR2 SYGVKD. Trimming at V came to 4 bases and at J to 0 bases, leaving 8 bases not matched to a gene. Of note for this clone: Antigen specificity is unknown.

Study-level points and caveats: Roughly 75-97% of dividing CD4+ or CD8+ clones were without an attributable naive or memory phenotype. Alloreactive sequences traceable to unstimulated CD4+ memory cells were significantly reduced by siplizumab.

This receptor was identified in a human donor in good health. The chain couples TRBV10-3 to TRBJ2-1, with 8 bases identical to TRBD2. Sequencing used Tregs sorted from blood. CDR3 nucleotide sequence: TGTGCCATCAGTGGGGAGCGGGAGCGGTTCTCCTACAATGAGCAGTTCTTC. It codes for CAISGERERFSYNEQFF.